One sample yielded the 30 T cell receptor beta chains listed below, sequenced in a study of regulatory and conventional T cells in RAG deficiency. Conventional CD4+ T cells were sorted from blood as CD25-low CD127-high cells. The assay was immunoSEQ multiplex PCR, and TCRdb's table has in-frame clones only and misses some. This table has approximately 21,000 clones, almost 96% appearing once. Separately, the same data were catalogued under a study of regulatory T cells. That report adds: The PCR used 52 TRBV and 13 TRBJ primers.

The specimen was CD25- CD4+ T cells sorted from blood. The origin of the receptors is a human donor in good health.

The CDR3 nucleotides read TGCAGCGTCCGGGACAGGGGCTCTGGGGCCAACGTCCTGACTTTC. Its protein product is CSVRDRGSGANVLTF. The V gene is TRBV29-1, the J gene TRBJ2-6, with 10 bases aligning to TRBD1. Germline V gene data show CDR1 as SQVTM and CDR2 as ANQGSEA. The V and J ends lost 6 bases and 0 bases, in that order; junction bases with no gene match: 2. The CDR3 length is 15 residues.

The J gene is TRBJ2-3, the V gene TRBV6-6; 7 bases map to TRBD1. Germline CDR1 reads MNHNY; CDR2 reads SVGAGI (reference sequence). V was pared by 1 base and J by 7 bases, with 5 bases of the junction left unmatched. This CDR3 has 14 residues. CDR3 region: CASSYYEGANTQYF. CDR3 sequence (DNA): TGTGCCAGCAGTTACTATGAGGGGGCTAATACGCAGTATTTT.

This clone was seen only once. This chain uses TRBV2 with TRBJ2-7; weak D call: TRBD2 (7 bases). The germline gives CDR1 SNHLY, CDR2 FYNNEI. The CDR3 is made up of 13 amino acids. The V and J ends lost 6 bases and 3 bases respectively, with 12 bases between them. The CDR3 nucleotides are TGTGCCAGCAGAAGGGGGACTATCTACGAGCAGTACTTC. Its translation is CASRRGTIYEQYF. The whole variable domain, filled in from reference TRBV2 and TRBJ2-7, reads EPEVTQTPSHQVTQMGQEVILRCVPISNHLYFYWYRQILGQKVEFLVSFYNNEISEKSEIFDDQFSVERPDGSNFTLKIRSTKLEDSAMYFCASRRGTIYEQYFGPGTRLTVT.

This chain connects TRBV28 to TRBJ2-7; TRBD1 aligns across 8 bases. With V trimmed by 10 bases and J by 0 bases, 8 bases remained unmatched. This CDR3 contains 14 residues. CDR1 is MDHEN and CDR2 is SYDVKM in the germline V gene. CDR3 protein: CATLGQGYSYEQYF. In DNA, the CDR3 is TGTGCCACCCTTGGACAGGGCTACTCCTACGAGCAGTACTTC.

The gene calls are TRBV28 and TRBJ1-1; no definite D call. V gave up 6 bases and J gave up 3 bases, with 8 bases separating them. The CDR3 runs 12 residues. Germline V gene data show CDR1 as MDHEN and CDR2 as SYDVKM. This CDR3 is CASSLKYTEAFF. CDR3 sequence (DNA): TGTGCCAGCAGCCTAAAGTACACTGAAGCTTTCTTT. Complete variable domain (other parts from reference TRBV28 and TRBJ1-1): DVKVTQSSRYLVKRTGEKVFLECVQDMDHENMFWYRQDPGLGLRLIYFSYDVKMKEKGDIPEGYSVSREKKERFSLILESASTNQTSMYLCASSLKYTEAFFGQGTRLTVV.

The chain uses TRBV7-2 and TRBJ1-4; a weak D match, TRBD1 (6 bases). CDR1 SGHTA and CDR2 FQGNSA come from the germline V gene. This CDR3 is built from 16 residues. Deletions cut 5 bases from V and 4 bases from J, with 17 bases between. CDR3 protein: CASSPGGGRGNEKLFF. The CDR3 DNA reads TGTGCCAGCAGCCCCGGCGGGGGGCGAGGTAATGAAAAACTGTTTTTT. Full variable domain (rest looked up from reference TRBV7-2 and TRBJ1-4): GAGVSQSPSNKVTEKGKDVELRCDPISGHTALYWYRQSLGQGLEFLIYFQGNSAPDKSGLPSDRFSAERTGGSVSTLTIQRTQQEDSAVYLCASSPGGGRGNEKLFFGSGTQLSVL.

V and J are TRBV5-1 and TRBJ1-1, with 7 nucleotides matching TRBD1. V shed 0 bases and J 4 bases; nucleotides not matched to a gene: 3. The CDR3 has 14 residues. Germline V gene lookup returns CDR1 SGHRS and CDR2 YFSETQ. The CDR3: CASSLEGASTEAFF. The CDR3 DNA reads TGCGCCAGCAGCTTGGAGGGGGCGAGCACTGAAGCTTTCTTT.

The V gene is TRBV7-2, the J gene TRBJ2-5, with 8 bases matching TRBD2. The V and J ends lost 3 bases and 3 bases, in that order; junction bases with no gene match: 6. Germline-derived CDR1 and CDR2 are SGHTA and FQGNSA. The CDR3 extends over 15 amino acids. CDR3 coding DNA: TGTGCCAGCAGCTTCATGGGACTAGGGGAAGAGACCCAGTACTTC. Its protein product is CASSFMGLGEETQYF.

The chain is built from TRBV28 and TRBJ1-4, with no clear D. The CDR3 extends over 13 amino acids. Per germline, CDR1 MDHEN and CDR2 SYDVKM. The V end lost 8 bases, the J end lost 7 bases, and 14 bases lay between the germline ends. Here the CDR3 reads CASFTPVGEKLFF. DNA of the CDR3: TGTGCCAGCTTTACGCCGGTCGGTGAAAAACTGTTTTTT. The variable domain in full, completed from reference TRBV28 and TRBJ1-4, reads DVKVTQSSRYLVKRTGEKVFLECVQDMDHENMFWYRQDPGLGLRLIYFSYDVKMKEKGDIPEGYSVSREKKERFSLILESASTNQTSMYLCASFTPVGEKLFFGSGTQLSVL.

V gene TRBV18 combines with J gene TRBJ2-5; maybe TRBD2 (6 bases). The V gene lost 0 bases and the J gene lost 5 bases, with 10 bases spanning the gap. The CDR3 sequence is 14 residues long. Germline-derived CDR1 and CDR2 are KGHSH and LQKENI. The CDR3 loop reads CASSPPNGGETQYF. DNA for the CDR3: TGTGCCAGCTCACCACCAAACGGAGGGGAGACCCAGTACTTC.

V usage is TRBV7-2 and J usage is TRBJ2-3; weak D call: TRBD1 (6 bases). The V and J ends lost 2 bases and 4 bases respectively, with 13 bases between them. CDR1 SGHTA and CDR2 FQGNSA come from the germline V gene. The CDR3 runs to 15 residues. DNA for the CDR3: TGTGCCAGCAGCTTATTGGGGTCAGGGGCAGATACGCAGTATTTT. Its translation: CASSLLGSGADTQYF.

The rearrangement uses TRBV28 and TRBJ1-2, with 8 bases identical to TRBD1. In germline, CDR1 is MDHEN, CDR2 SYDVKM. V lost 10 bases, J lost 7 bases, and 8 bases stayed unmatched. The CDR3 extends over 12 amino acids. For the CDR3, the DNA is TGTGCCACCCTCCAGGGGGCGCGTGGCTACACCTTC. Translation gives CATLQGARGYTF.

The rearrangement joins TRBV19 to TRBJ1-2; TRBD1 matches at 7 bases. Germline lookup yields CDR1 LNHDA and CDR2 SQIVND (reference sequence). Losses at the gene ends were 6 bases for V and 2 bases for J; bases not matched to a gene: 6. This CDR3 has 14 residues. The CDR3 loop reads CASRRTGINYGYTF. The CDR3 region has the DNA TGTGCCAGTAGGAGGACAGGAATCAACTATGGCTACACCTTC.

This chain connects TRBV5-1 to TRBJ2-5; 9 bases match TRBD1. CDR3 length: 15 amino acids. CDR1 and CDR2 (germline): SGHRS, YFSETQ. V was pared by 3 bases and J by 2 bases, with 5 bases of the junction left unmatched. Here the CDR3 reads CASSSGTGWQETQYF. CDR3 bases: TGCGCCAGCAGCTCAGGGACAGGGTGGCAAGAGACCCAGTACTTC.

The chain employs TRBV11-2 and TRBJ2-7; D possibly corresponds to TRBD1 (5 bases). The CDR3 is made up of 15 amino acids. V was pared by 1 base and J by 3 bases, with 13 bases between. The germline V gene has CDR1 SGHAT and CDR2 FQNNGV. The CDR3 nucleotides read TGTGCCAGCAGCTTAGTTGACAGTCCTCGCTACGAGCAGTACTTC. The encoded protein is CASSLVDSPRYEQYF.

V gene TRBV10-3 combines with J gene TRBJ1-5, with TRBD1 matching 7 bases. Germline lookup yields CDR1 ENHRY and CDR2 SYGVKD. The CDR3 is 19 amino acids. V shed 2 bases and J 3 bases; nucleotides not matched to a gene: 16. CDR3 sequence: CAISEPDGGIDRDNQPQHF. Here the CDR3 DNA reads TGTGCCATCAGTGAGCCAGACGGGGGTATCGACAGGGACAATCAGCCCCAGCATTTT.

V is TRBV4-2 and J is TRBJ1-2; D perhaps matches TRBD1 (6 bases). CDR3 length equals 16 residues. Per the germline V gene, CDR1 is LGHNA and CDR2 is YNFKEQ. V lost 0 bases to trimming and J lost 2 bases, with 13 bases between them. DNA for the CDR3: TGTGCCAGCAGCCAAGAAATTAGGACAGCAAACTATGGCTACACCTTC. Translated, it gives CASSQEIRTANYGYTF.

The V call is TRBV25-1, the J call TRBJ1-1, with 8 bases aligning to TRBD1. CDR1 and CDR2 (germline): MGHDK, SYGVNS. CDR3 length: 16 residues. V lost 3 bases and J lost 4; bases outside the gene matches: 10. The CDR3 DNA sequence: TGTGCCAGCAGTGAGACCGGACCGGGACAGGTCACTGAAGCTTTCTTT. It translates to CASSETGPGQVTEAFF.

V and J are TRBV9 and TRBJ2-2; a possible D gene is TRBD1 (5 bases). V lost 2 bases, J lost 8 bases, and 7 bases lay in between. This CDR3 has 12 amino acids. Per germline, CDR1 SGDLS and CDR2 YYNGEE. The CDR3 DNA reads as TGTGCCAGCAGCGTCCAGGGTGGGGAGCTGTTTTTT. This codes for CASSVQGGELFF.

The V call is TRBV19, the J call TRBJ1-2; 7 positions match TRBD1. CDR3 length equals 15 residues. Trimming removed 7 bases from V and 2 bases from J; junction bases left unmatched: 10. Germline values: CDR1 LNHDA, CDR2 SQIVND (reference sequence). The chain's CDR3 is CASKEEGAVNYGYTF. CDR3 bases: TGTGCCAGTAAGGAAGAGGGGGCGGTGAACTATGGCTACACCTTC. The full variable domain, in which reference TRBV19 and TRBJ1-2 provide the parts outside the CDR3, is DGGITQSPKYLFRKEGQNVTLSCEQNLNHDAMYWYRQDPGQGLRLIYYSQIVNDFQKGDIAEGYSVSREKKESFPLTVTSAQKNPTAFYLCASKEEGAVNYGYTFGSGTRLTVV.

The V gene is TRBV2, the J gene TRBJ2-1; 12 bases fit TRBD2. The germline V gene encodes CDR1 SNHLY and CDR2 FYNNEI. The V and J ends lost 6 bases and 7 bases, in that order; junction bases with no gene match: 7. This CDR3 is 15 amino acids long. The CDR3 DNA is TGTGCCAGCAGCGCACTAGCGGGGGGCGGAAATGAGCAGTTCTTC. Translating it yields CASSALAGGGNEQFF.

The CDR3 protein is CASSAGTADFYEQYF. CDR3 coding DNA: TGTGCCAGCAGCGCCGGGACTGCTGACTTCTACGAGCAGTACTTC. The gene calls are TRBV7-6 and TRBJ2-7, with a possible D match to TRBD2 (6 bases). The CDR3 extends over 15 amino acids. Per germline, CDR1 SGHVS and CDR2 FNYEAQ. V lost 5 bases and J lost 3, with 17 bases in between. Complete variable domain (other parts from reference TRBV7-6 and TRBJ2-7): GAGVSQSPRYKVTKRGQDVALRCDPISGHVSLYWYRQALGQGPEFLTYFNYEAQQDKSGLPNDRFSAERPEGSISTLTIQRTEQRDSAMYRCASSAGTADFYEQYFGPGTRLTVT.

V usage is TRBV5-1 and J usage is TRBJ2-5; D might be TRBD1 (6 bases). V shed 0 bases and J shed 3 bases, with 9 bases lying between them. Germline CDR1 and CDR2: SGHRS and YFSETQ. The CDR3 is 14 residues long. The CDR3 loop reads CASSLATGKETQYF. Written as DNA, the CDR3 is TGCGCCAGCAGCTTGGCTACAGGGAAAGAGACCCAGTACTTC.

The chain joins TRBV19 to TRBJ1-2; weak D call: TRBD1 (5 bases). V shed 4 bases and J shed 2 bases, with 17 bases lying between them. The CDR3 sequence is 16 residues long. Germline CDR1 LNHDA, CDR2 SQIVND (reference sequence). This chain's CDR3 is CASSTYYDSPNYGYTF. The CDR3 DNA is TGTGCCAGTAGTACGTACTACGACAGCCCAAACTATGGCTACACCTTC.

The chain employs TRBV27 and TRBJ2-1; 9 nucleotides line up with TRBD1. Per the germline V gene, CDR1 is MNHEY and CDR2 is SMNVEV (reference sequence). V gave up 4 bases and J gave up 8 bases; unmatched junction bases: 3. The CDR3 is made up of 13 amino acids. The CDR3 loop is CASSSTGGDEQFF. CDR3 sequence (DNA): TGTGCCAGCAGTTCAACAGGGGGCGATGAGCAGTTCTTC.

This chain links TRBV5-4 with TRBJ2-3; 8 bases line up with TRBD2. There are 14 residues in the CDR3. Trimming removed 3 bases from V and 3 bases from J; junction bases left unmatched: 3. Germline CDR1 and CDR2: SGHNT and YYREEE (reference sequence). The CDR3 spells CASSWGTRTDTQYF. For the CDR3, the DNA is TGTGCCAGCAGCTGGGGGACTAGGACAGATACGCAGTATTTT. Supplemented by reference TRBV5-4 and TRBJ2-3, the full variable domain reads ETGVTQSPTHLIKTRGQQVTLRCSSQSGHNTVSWYQQALGQGPQFIFQYYREEENGRGNFPPRFSGLQFPNYSSELNVNALELDDSALYLCASSWGTRTDTQYFGPGTRLTVL.

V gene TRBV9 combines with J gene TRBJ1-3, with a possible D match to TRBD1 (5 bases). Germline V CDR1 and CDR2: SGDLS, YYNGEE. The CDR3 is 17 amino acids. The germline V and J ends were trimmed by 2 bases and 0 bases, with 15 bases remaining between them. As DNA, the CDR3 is TGTGCCAGCAGCGTCTCAGGACAAGGAATCTCTGGAAACACCATATATTTT. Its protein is CASSVSGQGISGNTIYF.

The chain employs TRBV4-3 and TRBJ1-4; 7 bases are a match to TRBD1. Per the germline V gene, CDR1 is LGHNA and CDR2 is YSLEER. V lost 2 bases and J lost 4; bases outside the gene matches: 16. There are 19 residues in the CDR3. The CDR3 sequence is CASSQTQTGVFADNEKLFF. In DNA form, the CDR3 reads TGCGCCAGCAGCCAAACCCAAACAGGGGTATTTGCAGATAATGAAAAACTGTTTTTT.

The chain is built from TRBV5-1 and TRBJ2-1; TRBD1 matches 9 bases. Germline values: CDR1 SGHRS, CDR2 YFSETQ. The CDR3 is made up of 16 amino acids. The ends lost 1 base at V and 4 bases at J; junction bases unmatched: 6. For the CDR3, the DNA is TGCGCCAGCAGCTTGTTGGGACAGGGCCGTTACAATGAGCAGTTCTTC. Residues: CASSLLGQGRYNEQFF.

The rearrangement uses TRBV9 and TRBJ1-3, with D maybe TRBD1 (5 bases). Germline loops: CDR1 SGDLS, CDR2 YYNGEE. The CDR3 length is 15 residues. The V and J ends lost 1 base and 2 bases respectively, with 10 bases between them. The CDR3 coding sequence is TGTGCCAGCAGCGTATTAGGGGAAACTGGAAACACCATATATTTT. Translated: CASSVLGETGNTIYF.